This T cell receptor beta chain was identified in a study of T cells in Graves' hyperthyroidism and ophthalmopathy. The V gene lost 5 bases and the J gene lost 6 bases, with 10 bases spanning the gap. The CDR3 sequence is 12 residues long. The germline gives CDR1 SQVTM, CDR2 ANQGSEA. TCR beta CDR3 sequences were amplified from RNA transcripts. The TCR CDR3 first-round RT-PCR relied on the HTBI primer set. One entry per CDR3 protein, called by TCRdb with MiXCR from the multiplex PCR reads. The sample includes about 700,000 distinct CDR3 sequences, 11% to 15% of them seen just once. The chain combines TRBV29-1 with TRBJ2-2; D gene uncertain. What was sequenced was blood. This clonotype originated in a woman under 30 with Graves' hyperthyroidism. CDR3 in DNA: TGCAGCGTTATTGACTCCGCCGGGGAGCTGTTTTTT. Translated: CSVIDSAGELFF.